Presented here are 26 T cell receptor beta chains from one specimen sequenced in a study of identical twins listed by TCRdb under 2016. The library was made by 5' RACE. The sequencer was an Illumina HiSeq 2000. TCRdb trimmed public reads at Q25 via fastp, called clones via MiXCR and kept in-frame beta chains. Rows merge per CDR3 protein into single entries with the most common DNA and genes. Here the sample has about 530,000 distinct CDR3 sequences; over 12% occur a single time. The top ten clonotypes cover about 0.47% of the sample. The same sample was also studied in work on yellow fever vaccine responses in identical twins.

The sample consisted of CD4+ T cells sorted from blood. Receptor source: a woman aged 18 to 35 in good health.

There are a few counts of this clonotype. This rearrangement joins TRBV6-2 or TRBV6-3 to TRBJ2-2; D remains ambiguous. The ends were cut back, 0 bases at V and 6 bases at J, with 11 bases in the middle. The CDR3 is 15 residues long. CDR1 is MNHEY and CDR2 is SVGEGT in the germline V gene. The CDR3 sequence: CASSYSASGAGELFF. The DNA of the CDR3 is TGTGCCAGCAGTTACTCGGCTAGTGGGGCCGGGGAGCTGTTTTTT.

This clonotype has more than one count but fewer than ten. This chain connects TRBV18 to TRBJ1-4, with D possibly TRBD1 on 6 matching bases. The CDR3 extends over 15 amino acids. Germline-derived CDR1 and CDR2 are KGHSH and LQKENI. V lost 5 bases and J lost 0, with 10 bases in between. CDR3 in DNA: TGTGCCAGCTCAGCCGACAGGACAACTAATGAAAAACTGTTTTTT. It is translated as CASSADRTTNEKLFF.

This clonotype was recorded many times. This chain connects TRBV4-1 to TRBJ1-6, with 7 bases that match TRBD1. CDR1 MGHRA and CDR2 YSYEKL come from the germline V gene. The CDR3 runs to 16 residues. With V trimmed by 1 base and J by 6 bases, 6 bases remained unmatched. Written as DNA, the CDR3 is TGCGCCAGCAGCCAAGGATTCAGACAGGGTAATTCACCCCTCCACTTT. Its translation: CASSQGFRQGNSPLHF.

Many counts were recorded for this clonotype. In nucleotides, the CDR3 is TGTGCCAGCAGCTTAGGGTGGTCGGGGGATGAAAAACTGTTTTTT. It encodes CASSLGWSGDEKLFF. The chain links TRBV11-2 to TRBJ1-4, with a weak D call TRBD1 (5 bases). Germline V CDR1 and CDR2: SGHAT, FQNNGV. The CDR3 consists of 15 residues. V lost 1 base and J lost 6, with 12 bases in between.

This clonotype was seen only a few times. V and J are TRBV20-1 and TRBJ2-2, with TRBD1 as a possible D gene (6 bases). Germline assignment: CDR1 DFQATT and CDR2 SNEGSKA (reference sequence). The CDR3 consists of 17 residues. Trimming cost V 1 base and J 1 base, with 16 bases left between them. DNA for the CDR3: TGCAGTGCTAGAGTCCCTACAGGGTTGGGGAACACCGGGGAGCTGTTTTTT. It codes for CSARVPTGLGNTGELFF.

The sample holds one count of this clonotype. The chain links TRBV12-3 or TRBV12-4 to TRBJ2-3; TRBD1 is a possible D gene (6 bases). There are 18 residues in the CDR3. V was pared by 5 bases and J by 0 bases, with 21 bases between. The CDR3 DNA is TGTGCCAGCAGTCTATCTAGATTCACAGGGAGTAGCACAGATACGCAGTATTTT. This encodes CASSLSRFTGSSTDTQYF.

This clonotype was detected only a few times. The rearrangement joins TRBV6-5 to TRBJ1-1; TRBD1 aligns across 11 bases. CDR3 length equals 16 residues. Germline CDR1 is MNHEY and CDR2 is SVGAGI. With V trimmed by 5 bases and J by 1 base, 6 bases remained unmatched. DNA of the CDR3: TGTGCCAGCAGTACTAGGACAGGGGGCGCGAACACTGAAGCTTTCTTT. Amino acids: CASSTRTGGANTEAFF.

This clonotype came up many times. The rearrangement uses TRBV9 and TRBJ2-7; 7 bases fit TRBD1. Germline assignment: CDR1 SGDLS and CDR2 YYNGEE. The CDR3 covers 14 residues. J gave up 2 bases and V 3 bases, and 5 bases lay outside the gene matches. The CDR3 DNA reads as TGTGCCAGCAGCGCGACAGGGTTTACCTACGAGCAGTACTTC. This codes for CASSATGFTYEQYF.

V gene TRBV20-1 combines with J gene TRBJ2-1; 10 positions match TRBD2. The CDR3 runs to 15 residues. The V segment lost 3 bases and the J segment 3 bases; nucleotides outside the gene matches: 5. Germline assignment: CDR1 DFQATT and CDR2 SNEGSKA (reference sequence). The CDR3 region is CSARTLAGDYNEQFF. CDR3 coding DNA: TGCAGTGCTAGGACCCTAGCGGGAGACTACAATGAGCAGTTCTTC.

This clonotype was seen ten or more times. This chain links TRBV29-1 with TRBJ2-2; tentatively, D is TRBD2 (5 bases). This CDR3 spans 14 amino acids. Trimming removed 6 bases at V and 4 bases at J, with 15 bases between. Germline assignment: CDR1 SQVTM and CDR2 ANQGSEA. The CDR3 sequence is CSVVMLGSTGELFF. The CDR3 bases are TGCAGCGTGGTGATGTTGGGGAGCACCGGGGAGCTGTTTTTT.

This chain links TRBV20-1 with TRBJ1-5; 8 nucleotides match TRBD1. CDR1 and CDR2 (germline): DFQATT, SNEGSKA (reference sequence). After removal of 0 bases from V and 7 bases from J, the junction contained 8 bases not matched to a gene. The CDR3 totals 15 residues. The CDR3 here is CSARDGQGIGQPQHF. The CDR3, as DNA: TGCAGTGCTAGAGACGGACAGGGCATTGGGCAGCCCCAGCATTTT.

The chain uses TRBV10-1 and TRBJ2-2; TRBD1 aligns across 8 bases. With V trimmed by 4 bases and J by 4 bases, 8 bases remained unmatched. Germline lookup yields CDR1 WNHNN and CDR2 SYGVQD (reference sequence). This CDR3 spans 16 amino acids. This chain's CDR3 is CASSGQGQGRTGELFF. The CDR3 DNA reads as TGCGCCAGCAGTGGGCAAGGACAGGGTCGCACCGGGGAGCTGTTTTTT.

The sample holds a few counts of this clonotype. The rearrangement uses TRBV14 and TRBJ2-5, with TRBD1 as a possible D gene (6 bases). The CDR3 extends over 14 amino acids. CDR1 and CDR2 (germline): SGHDN, FVKESK. The V and J ends lost 5 bases and 1 base respectively, with 11 bases between them. For the CDR3, the DNA is TGTGCCAGCAGCTTGAGGACAGTCCAAGAGACCCAGTACTTC. Its translation: CASSLRTVQETQYF.

This clonotype was counted at least ten times. The V call is TRBV6-2 or TRBV6-3, the J call TRBJ1-1; D call uncertain. With 0 bases removed from V and 1 base from J, the gap between germline ends came to 6 bases. The germline V gene has CDR1 MNHEY and CDR2 SVGEGT. The CDR3 is made up of 14 amino acids. The CDR3 region is CASSYSGKNTEAFF. The CDR3 nucleotides are TGTGCCAGCAGTTACTCGGGGAAGAACACTGAAGCTTTCTTT.

The chain is built from TRBV24-1 and TRBJ2-3, with D tentatively TRBD1 (6 bases). Germline V CDR1 and CDR2: KGHDR, SFDVKD. The V end was cut by 3 bases, the J end by 2 bases, with 14 bases between. The CDR3 consists of 16 residues. As DNA, the CDR3 is TGTGCCACCAGTGATCTCCAGGACAGCTACACAGATACGCAGTATTTT. This translates into CATSDLQDSYTDTQYF.

The gene calls are TRBV12-3 or TRBV12-4 and TRBJ1-2, with 9 bases that match TRBD1. CDR3 length: 14 amino acids. After removal of 5 bases from V and 6 bases from J, the junction contained 7 bases not matched to a gene. CDR3 in DNA: TGTGCCAGCAGTCAGGACAGGGGTTCGCATGGCTACACCTTC. It is translated as CASSQDRGSHGYTF.

This clonotype has more than one count but fewer than ten. J is TRBJ1-5 and V is TRBV12-3 or TRBV12-4, with no clear D. The CDR3 runs to 13 residues. The V gene lost 5 bases and the J gene lost 2 bases, with 7 bases spanning the gap. This chain's CDR3 is CASSDYRNQPQHF. In DNA, the CDR3 is TGTGCCAGCAGTGACTATCGCAATCAGCCCCAGCATTTT.

This clonotype was observed a handful of times. This rearrangement joins TRBV5-1 to TRBJ2-7; TRBD1 matches 7 bases. Germline V gene sequence: CDR1 SGHRS, CDR2 YFSETQ. Trimming removed 3 bases from V and 0 bases from J; junction bases left unmatched: 6. The CDR3 sequence is 15 residues long. This CDR3 reads CASSSSGTVSYEQYF. CDR3 bases: TGCGCCAGCAGCTCATCCGGGACAGTCTCCTACGAGCAGTACTTC.

The table lists this clonotype with many counts. The chain is built from TRBV3-1 and TRBJ1-2; unclear D gene. Germline loops: CDR1 LGHDT, CDR2 YNNKEL (reference sequence). V lost 6 bases and J lost 4, with 12 bases in between. The length of the CDR3 is 13 residues. The CDR3 bases are TGTGCCAGCAGTCCCGGGCGAACCTATGGCTACACCTTC. It specifies CASSPGRTYGYTF.

The chain carries TRBV28 and TRBJ1-1; D remains ambiguous. V was pared by 5 bases and J by 1 base, with 17 bases between. CDR1 and CDR2 from the germline V gene are MDHEN and SYDVKM. The length of the CDR3 is 16 residues. The CDR3 DNA is TGTGCCAGCAGTATTAGACCGGGTTCGGGGAACACTGAAGCTTTCTTT. This gives the protein CASSIRPGSGNTEAFF.

In its sample, this clonotype was seen many times. This sequence joins TRBV6-4 and TRBJ2-1; 10 nucleotides align to TRBD1. CDR3 length equals 15 residues. Losses at the gene ends were 5 bases for V and 8 bases for J; bases not matched to a gene: 9. Looked up from germline, CDR1 is MRHNA and CDR2 is SNTAGT. The CDR3 bases are TGTGCCAGCAGTCTTTCGGGACAGGGGAGAGATGAGCAGTTCTTC. Its translation: CASSLSGQGRDEQFF.

The V call is TRBV5-5, the J call TRBJ2-1; D possibly matches TRBD1 or TRBD2 (5 bases each). The V end lost 0 bases, the J end lost 8 bases, and 12 bases lay between the germline ends. The germline V gene encodes CDR1 SGHKS and CDR2 YYEKEE (reference sequence). There are 14 residues in the CDR3. CDR3 sequence: CASSLGMRGDEQFF. The CDR3 DNA sequence: TGTGCCAGCAGCTTGGGGATGAGGGGCGATGAGCAGTTCTTC.

The genes are TRBV5-1 and TRBJ2-5, with D possibly being TRBD1 (5 bases). V was pared by 0 bases and J by 0 bases, with 12 bases between. This CDR3 spans 16 amino acids. Germline CDR1 and CDR2: SGHRS and YFSETQ. As DNA, the CDR3 is TGCGCCAGCAGCTTGGGGGGCAGAAGAGACCAAGAGACCCAGTACTTC. Protein product: CASSLGGRRDQETQYF.

This clonotype has a handful of counts. V usage is TRBV20-1 and J usage is TRBJ2-3; maybe TRBD1 (5 bases). The CDR3 totals 13 residues. The germline V and J ends were trimmed by 1 base and 6 bases, with 11 bases remaining between them. Germline V CDR1 and CDR2: DFQATT, SNEGSKA (reference sequence). In nucleotides, the CDR3 is TGCAGTGCTAGAGTGACAGTGGCGGATACGCAGTATTTT. Protein sequence: CSARVTVADTQYF.

In its sample, this clonotype was seen a few times. The genes are TRBV5-1 and TRBJ2-2, with 11 bases matching TRBD2. The germline gives CDR1 SGHRS, CDR2 YFSETQ. The length of the CDR3 is 16 residues. With V trimmed by 4 bases and J by 1 base, 3 bases remained unmatched. For the CDR3, the DNA is TGCGCCAGCAGCCAAACTAGCGGGGGGAACACCGGGGAGCTGTTTTTT. It translates to CASSQTSGGNTGELFF.

This clonotype was found a few times. J is TRBJ1-3 and V is TRBV10-3; D might be TRBD1 (5 bases). Germline V gene lookup returns CDR1 ENHRY and CDR2 SYGVKD. V shed 2 bases and J shed 0 bases, with 14 bases lying between them. The CDR3 is 17 amino acids. In DNA, the CDR3 is TGTGCCATCAGTGAGAGACAGAAAGTCTCCTCTGGAAACACCATATATTTT. Translated, it gives CAISERQKVSSGNTIYF.